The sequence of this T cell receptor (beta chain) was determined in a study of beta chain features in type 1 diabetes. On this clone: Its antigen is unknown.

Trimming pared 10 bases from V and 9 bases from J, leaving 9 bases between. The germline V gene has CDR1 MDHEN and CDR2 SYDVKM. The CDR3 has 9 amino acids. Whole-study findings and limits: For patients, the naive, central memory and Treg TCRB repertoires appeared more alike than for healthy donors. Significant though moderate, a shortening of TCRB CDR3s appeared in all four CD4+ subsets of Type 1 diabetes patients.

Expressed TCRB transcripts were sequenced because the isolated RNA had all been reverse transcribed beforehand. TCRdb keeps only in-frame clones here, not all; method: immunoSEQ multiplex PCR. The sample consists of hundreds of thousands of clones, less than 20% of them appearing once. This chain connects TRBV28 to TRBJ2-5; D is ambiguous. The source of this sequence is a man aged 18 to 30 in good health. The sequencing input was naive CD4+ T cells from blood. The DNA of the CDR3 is TGTGCCAACCAGTTAGCCCAGTACTTC. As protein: CANQLAQYF.